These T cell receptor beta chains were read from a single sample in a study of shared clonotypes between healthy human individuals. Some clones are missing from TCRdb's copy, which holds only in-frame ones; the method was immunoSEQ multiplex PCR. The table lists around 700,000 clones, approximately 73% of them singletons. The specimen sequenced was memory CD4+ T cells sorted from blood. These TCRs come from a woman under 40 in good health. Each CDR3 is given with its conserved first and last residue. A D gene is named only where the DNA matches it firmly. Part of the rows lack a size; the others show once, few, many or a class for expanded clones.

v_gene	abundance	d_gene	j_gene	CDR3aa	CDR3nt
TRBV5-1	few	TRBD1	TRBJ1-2	CASSQQEGGIYGYTF	TGCGCCAGCAGCCAACAAGAAGGGGGCATCTATGGCTACACCTTC
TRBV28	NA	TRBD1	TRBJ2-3	CASSPDGWTGGRSDTQYF	TGTGCCAGCAGCCCCGACGGGTGGACAGGGGGTAGGTCAGATACGCAGTATTTT
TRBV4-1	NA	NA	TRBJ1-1	CASRKPGAGNTEAFF	TGCGCCAGCAGAAAGCCAGGGGCTGGGAACACTGAAGCTTTCTTT
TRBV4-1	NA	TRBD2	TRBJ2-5	CASSQVAGGQETQYF	TGCGCCAGCAGCCAGGTAGCGGGAGGACAAGAGACCCAGTACTTC
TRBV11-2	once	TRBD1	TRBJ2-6	CASSVDRAGANVLTF	TGTGCCAGCAGCGTCGACAGGGCTGGGGCCAACGTCCTGACTTTC
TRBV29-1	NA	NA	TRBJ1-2	CSVVLPGRNYGYTF	TGCAGCGTTGTCCTGCCAGGCCGGAACTATGGCTACACCTTC
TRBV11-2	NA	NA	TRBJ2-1	CASSLVRARSSYNEQFF	TGTGCCAGCAGCTTAGTGAGGGCGCGAAGCTCCTACAATGAGCAGTTCTTC
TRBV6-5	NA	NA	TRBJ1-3	CASRTSRTGNTIYF	TGTGCCAGCAGGACCTCAAGGACTGGAAACACCATATATTTT
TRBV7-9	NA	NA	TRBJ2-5	CASSLYPAQETQYF	TGTGCCAGCAGCCTCTATCCAGCCCAAGAGACCCAGTACTTC
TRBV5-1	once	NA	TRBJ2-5	CASSSRTEETQYF	TGCGCCAGCAGCTCCCGGACAGAAGAGACCCAGTACTTC
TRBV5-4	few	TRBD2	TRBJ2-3	CASSSPSGIPDTQYF	TGTGCCAGCAGCTCCCCTAGCGGGATTCCAGATACGCAGTATTTT
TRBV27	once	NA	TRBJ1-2	CASSLNHASGGYTF	TGTGCCAGCAGCCTCAATCACGCTTCCGGGGGCTACACCTTC
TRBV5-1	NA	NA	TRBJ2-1	CASSLGSASYNEQFF	TGCGCCAGCAGCTTGGGTAGCGCCTCCTACAATGAGCAGTTCTTC
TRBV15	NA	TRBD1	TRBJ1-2	CATRDRNYGYTF	TGTGCCACCCGGGACAGGAACTATGGCTACACCTTC
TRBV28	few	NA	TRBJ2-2	CASSFGTGGRELFF	TGTGCCAGCAGTTTTGGGACCGGCGGAAGGGAGCTGTTTTTT
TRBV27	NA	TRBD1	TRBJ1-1	CASRPLDRVTTEAFF	TGTGCCAGCAGGCCACTGGACAGGGTTACCACTGAAGCTTTCTTT
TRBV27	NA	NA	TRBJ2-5	CASSPGVSETQYF	TGTGCCAGCAGTCCAGGGGTTTCAGAGACCCAGTACTTC
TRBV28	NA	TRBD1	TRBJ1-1	CASTKGQAAFF	TGTGCCAGCACTAAGGGACAGGCGGCTTTCTTT
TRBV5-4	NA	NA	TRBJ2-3	CASSLESAYSTDTQYF	TGTGCCAGCAGCTTGGAGTCAGCGTACTCCACAGATACGCAGTATTTT
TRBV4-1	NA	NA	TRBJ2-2	CASSPLSTGELFF	TGCGCCAGCAGCCCCCTCTCCACCGGGGAGCTGTTTTTT
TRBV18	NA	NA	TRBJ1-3	CASSPLADGSGNTIYF	TGTGCCAGCTCACCACTGGCCGACGGCTCTGGAAACACCATATATTTT
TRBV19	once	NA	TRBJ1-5	CAAQEGWGGSNQPQHF	TGTGCCGCTCAGGAGGGGTGGGGTGGGAGCAATCAGCCCCAGCATTTT
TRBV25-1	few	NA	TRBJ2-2	CASSESRDGELFF	TGTGCCAGCAGTGAATCGCGGGACGGGGAGCTGTTTTTT